This is a list of T cell receptor beta chains from one sample in a study of CD4 T cells in relation to SARS-CoV-2 and coronaviruses. Here immunoSEQ multiplex PCR was the method, and the copy in TCRdb shows in-frame clones only, minus some. The sample carries about 21,000 clones, more than 70% recorded once. These receptors have no known antigen. The sample was CD4+ T cells from PBMCs, cultured in vitro. Receptors were obtained from a human donor in good health. The CDR3 runs from the conserved cysteine through the conserved F or W. A D gene is named only where the DNA matches it firmly. Size is omitted from some rows. Given values are once, few, many or a class for expanded clones.

TRBJ2-3 TRBD2 NA TRBV28 TGTGCCAGCAGTTTTCTCCGGGGAGGGGTAGATACGCAGTATTTT CASSFLRGGVDTQYF
TRBJ2-7 NA NA TRBV30 TGTGCCGCTCACAGGGTTTTTTTCTCCGAGCAGTACTTC CAAHRVFFSEQYF
TRBJ1-3 NA NA TRBV19 TGTGCCAGTAGTATCGTGACCCTCTCTGGAAACACCATATATTTT CASSIVTLSGNTIYF
TRBJ2-2 NA NA TRBV7-8 TGTGCCAGCAGCTCCACAGGGACCGGGGAGCTGTTTTTT CASSSTGTGELFF
TRBJ1-2 NA once TRBV27 TGTGCCAGCAGTTTTAACGTGAACTATGGCTACACCTTC CASSFNVNYGYTF
TRBJ2-5 NA NA TRBV3-1/TRBV3-2 TGTGCCAGCAGCCAATGGGACAAAGAGACCCAGTACTTC CASSQWDKETQYF
TRBJ1-1 NA few TRBV7-2 TGTGCCAGCAGCCCCCGTCAGGTAGGCGTCACTGAAGCTTTCTTT CASSPRQVGVTEAFF
TRBJ2-5 TRBD2 NA TRBV6-5 TGTGCCAGCAGTTACCTTACTAGCGGGAGGGGAGAGACCCAGTACTTC CASSYLTSGRGETQYF
TRBJ2-2 NA NA TRBV25-1 TGTGCCAGCAGTGAAACGCGACAGAACACCGGGGAGCTGTTTTTT CASSETRQNTGELFF
TRBJ1-1 TRBD1 NA TRBV5-4 TGTGCCAGCAGCCAAGGGGACAGGAACACTGAAGCTTTCTTT CASSQGDRNTEAFF
TRBJ1-1 NA NA TRBV15 TGTGCCACCAGCAGAGATGGGTCAGGGAGGAAATCGAGAAACACTGAAGCTTTCTTT CATSRDGSGRKSRNTEAFF
TRBJ1-1 NA NA TRBV7-3 TGTGCCAGCAGCTTAGCACCCCGTGGGGCGGGCACTGAAGCTTTCTTT CASSLAPRGAGTEAFF
TRBJ2-5 TRBD1 NA TRBV24-1 TGTGCCACCAGTGACCGGGTCAGGGGGAAACAAGAGACCCAGTACTTC CATSDRVRGKQETQYF
TRBJ2-5 NA NA TRBV19 TGTGCCAGTAGTATTAAGGGGGTTGGCGTGGAGACCCAGTACTTC CASSIKGVGVETQYF
TRBJ2-3 NA NA TRBV12-5 TGTGCTAGTGGTTTTGGGACGTTAGACGATACGCAGTATTTT CASGFGTLDDTQYF
TRBJ1-1 NA NA TRBV18 TGTGCCAGCTCACCGCGGAGTTTGACTGAAGCTTTCTTT CASSPRSLTEAFF
TRBJ2-6 NA NA TRBV3-1/TRBV3-2 TGTGCCAGCAGCCAGGACATATCTGGGGCCAACGTCCTGACTTTC CASSQDISGANVLTF
TRBJ1-4 TRBD1 NA TRBV19 TGTGCCAGTTCACAGGGGGCATCGACTAATGAAAAACTGTTTTTT CASSQGASTNEKLFF
TRBJ1-5 NA once TRBV27 TGTGCCAGCAGCTGGACGGTGAATCAGCCCCAGCATTTT CASSWTVNQPQHF
TRBJ1-2 NA NA TRBV10-3 TGTGCCATCAGTGAGGTACGGACACGGATTGTCGATGGCTACTTC CAISEVRTRIVDGYF
TRBJ1-5 NA few TRBV6-5 TGTGCCAGCAGGGGACCACAGGGAAATCAGCCCCAGCATTTT CASRGPQGNQPQHF
TRBJ2-1 TRBD2 NA TRBV24-1 TGTGCCACCAGTGATTTGCCTCTCCGAGGACTAGCTCCGAGCTCCTACAATGAGCAGTTCTTC CATSDLPLRGLAPSSYNEQFF
TRBJ1-1 TRBD1 few TRBV25-1 TGTGCCAGCAGTTTAGTGGCAGGGGGCCCTAGCACTGAAGCTTTCTTT CASSLVAGGPSTEAFF
TRBJ2-2 TRBD1 NA TRBV28 TGTGCCAGCAGTTTAACGGGACAGGGGGCCGGGGAGCTGTTTTTT CASSLTGQGAGELFF
TRBJ2-3 NA NA TRBV3-1/TRBV3-2 TGTGCCAGCAGCCCCCGGGACACCCATACTAGCACAGATACGCAGTATTTT CASSPRDTHTSTDTQYF
TRBJ2-1 TRBD2 NA TRBV10-3 TGTGCCATCACGGCGGGAGATTACAATGAGCAGTTCTTC CAITAGDYNEQFF
TRBJ2-4 NA NA TRBV27 TGTGCCAGCAGGCCGGGTTTTACCCTAGCCAAAAACATTCAGTACTTC CASRPGFTLAKNIQYF